This T cell receptor (beta chain) was obtained from a study of blood T cell repertoires in COVID-19. About the study: Sources were T cells, B-cell-depleted T cells, or PBMCs; the material itself was cDNA or gDNA.

This clone was observed a single time. In the authors' workflow: Nucleated cell number was recorded as an estimate derived from reference gene primer amplification. Libraries were prepared by immunoSEQ multiplex PCR; TCRdb keeps only in-frame clonotypes and omits some of them. D and trimming come from the DNA, and the V and J calls and clone size come from that table. The sample contains tens of thousands of clones, roughly 83% of which appear only once. CDR3 length equals 13 residues. V was shortened by 5 bases and J by 3 bases, with 10 bases between the two germline ends. Germline CDR1 reads MNHEY; CDR2 reads SVGAGI.

The sample comprised peripheral blood. The chain carries TRBV6-5 and TRBJ1-2; D uncertain. The clonotype was recovered from an older man with acute or convalescent COVID-19. The CDR3: CASSLSGDYGYTF. CDR3 nucleotides: TGTGCCAGCAGTCTATCGGGAGACTATGGCTACACCTTC.